The clone carrying this T cell receptor beta chain was seen a handful of times. The source of the sample is a study of T cell responses to AZD1222 COVID-19 vaccine. The data were produced by immunoSEQ multiplex PCR, yet TCRdb's version contains in-frame clones alone and is incomplete. The sample gives roughly 98,000 clones, 90% to 95% of which show up once; 12% is in the top ten. From germline, CDR1 is SGDLS and CDR2 YYNGEE. There are 15 residues in the CDR3. Trimming shortened V by 4 bases and J by 4 bases, and 18 bases separated the two germline ends. The rearrangement links TRBV9 to TRBJ2-7; D may be TRBD1 (5 bases). Material: peripheral blood, obtained on day 0 of AZD1222 vaccination. This receptor was identified in an adult in good health. CDR3 sequence reads: CASSPSPDRTYEQYF. CDR3 nucleotides: TGTGCCAGCAGCCCCTCCCCCGACAGAACATACGAGCAGTACTTC.